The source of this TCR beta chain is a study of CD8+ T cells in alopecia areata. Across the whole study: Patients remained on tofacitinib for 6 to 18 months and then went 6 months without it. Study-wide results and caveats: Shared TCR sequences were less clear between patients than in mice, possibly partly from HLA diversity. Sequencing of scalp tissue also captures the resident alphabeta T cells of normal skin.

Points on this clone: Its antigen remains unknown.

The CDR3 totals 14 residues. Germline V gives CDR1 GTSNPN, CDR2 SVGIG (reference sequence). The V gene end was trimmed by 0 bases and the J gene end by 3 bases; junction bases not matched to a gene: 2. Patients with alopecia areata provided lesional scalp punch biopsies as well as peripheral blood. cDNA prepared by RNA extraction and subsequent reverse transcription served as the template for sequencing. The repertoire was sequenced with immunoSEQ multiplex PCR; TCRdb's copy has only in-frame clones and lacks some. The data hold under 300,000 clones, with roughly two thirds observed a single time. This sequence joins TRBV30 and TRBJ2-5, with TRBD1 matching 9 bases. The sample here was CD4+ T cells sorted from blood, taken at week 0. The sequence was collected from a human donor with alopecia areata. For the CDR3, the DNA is TGTGCCTGGAGTGTTGGGGACAGGGAAGAGACCCAGTACTTC. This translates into CAWSVGDREETQYF.